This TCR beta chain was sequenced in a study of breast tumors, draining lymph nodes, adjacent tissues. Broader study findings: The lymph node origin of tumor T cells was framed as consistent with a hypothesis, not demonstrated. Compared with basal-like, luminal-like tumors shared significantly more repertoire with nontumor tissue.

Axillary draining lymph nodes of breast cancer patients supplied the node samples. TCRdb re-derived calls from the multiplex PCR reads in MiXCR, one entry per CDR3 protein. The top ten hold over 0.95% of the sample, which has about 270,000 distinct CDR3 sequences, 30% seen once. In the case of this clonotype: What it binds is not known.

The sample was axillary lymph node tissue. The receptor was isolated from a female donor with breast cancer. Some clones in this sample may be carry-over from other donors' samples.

The CDR3 bases are TGTGCCACCAGCACCCGACGGACTAGCAGCTTGGGGGGCCCCGGGGAGCTGTTTTTT. The encoded protein is CATSTRRTSSLGGPGELFF. This sequence joins TRBV15 and TRBJ2-2; 8 positions match TRBD2. This CDR3 contains 19 residues. The germline V gene encodes CDR1 LNHNV and CDR2 YYDKDF (reference sequence). Trimming removed 4 bases from V and 6 bases from J; junction bases left unmatched: 19. Looking up the rest from reference TRBV15 and TRBJ2-2 gives the full variable domain: DAMVIQNPRYQVTQFGKPVTLSCSQTLNHNVMYWYQQKSSQAPKLLFHYYDKDFNNEADTPDNFQSRRPNTSFCFLDIRSPGLGDTAMYLCATSTRRTSSLGGPGELFFGEGSRLTVL.